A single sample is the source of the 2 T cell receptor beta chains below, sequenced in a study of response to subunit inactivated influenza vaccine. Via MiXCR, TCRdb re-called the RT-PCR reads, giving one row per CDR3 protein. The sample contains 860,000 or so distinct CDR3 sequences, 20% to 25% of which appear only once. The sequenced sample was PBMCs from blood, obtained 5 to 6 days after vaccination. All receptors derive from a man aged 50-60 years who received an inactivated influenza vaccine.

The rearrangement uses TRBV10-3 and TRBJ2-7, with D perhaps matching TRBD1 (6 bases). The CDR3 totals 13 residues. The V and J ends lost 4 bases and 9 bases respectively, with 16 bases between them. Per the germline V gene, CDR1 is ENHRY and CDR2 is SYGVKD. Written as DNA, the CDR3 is TGTGCCATCAGTGGCACGGACAGAAATGCGCAGTACTTC. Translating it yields CAISGTDRNAQYF.

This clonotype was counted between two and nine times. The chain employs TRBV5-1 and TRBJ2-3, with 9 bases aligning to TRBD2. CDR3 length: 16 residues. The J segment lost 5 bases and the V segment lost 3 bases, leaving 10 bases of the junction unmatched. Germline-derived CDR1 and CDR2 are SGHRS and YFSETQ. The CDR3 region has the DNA TGCGCCAGCAGCTCTTTAGCGGGAGTGAAGGTAGATACGCAGTATTTT. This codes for CASSSLAGVKVDTQYF.